This TCR beta chain was identified during a study of early T cells in non-severe SARS-CoV-2 infection. TCRdb re-derived calls from the 5' RACE reads in MiXCR, one entry per CDR3 protein. The sample contains tens of thousands of distinct CDR3 sequences, around 11% of which appear only once. This clonotype was counted many times. This CDR3 spans 17 amino acids. CDR1 and CDR2 from the germline V gene are KGHSH and LQKENI. Trimming removed 4 bases from V and 1 base from J; junction bases left unmatched: 9. The chain couples TRBV18 to TRBJ2-5; 10 nucleotides line up with TRBD2. The sequence was collected from an adult who was a healthcare worker with PCR-confirmed SARS-CoV-2 infection or an uninfected control (not recorded which). Sequences were derived from whole blood, sampled at baseline. The CDR3 sequence: CASSRVLAGATQETQYF. The CDR3 coding sequence is TGTGCCAGCTCACGGGTGCTAGCGGGGGCCACCCAAGAGACCCAGTACTTC. The entire variable domain, with the rest obtained from reference TRBV18 and TRBJ2-5, is as follows: NAGVMQNPRHLVRRRGQEARLRCSPMKGHSHVYWYRQLPEEGLKFMVYLQKENIIDESGMPKERFSAEFPKEGPSILRIQQVVRGDSAAYFCASSRVLAGATQETQYFGPGTRLLVL.